This entry lists 30 T cell receptor beta chains sequenced from one sample in a study of cytomegalovirus exposure and HLA in healthy donors. The PCR ran on 60 Vbeta and 13 Jbeta primers. Assay: immunoSEQ multiplex PCR; the TCRdb copy retains only in-frame clones and omits some. The sample has around 120,000 clones, about two thirds seen once. Sample: PBMCs. These receptors originate from a human donor in good health.

V usage is TRBV6-1 and J usage is TRBJ2-2; D possibly corresponds to TRBD2 (5 bases). V dropped 5 bases and J dropped 7 bases, with 14 bases sitting between them. Germline CDR1 reads MNHNS; CDR2 reads SASEGT. CDR3 size: 14 residues. This CDR3 reads CASSPTTAGGELFF. CDR3 nucleotides: TGTGCCAGCAGTCCGACTACTGCCGGCGGGGAGCTGTTTTTT.

The chain carries TRBV27 and TRBJ1-1; D might be TRBD1 (5 bases). The CDR3 is 14 residues long. Germline V CDR1 and CDR2: MNHEY, SMNVEV (reference sequence). V gave up 5 bases and J gave up 1 base, with 11 bases separating them. The CDR3 sequence: CASSNRQPNTEAFF. The CDR3 DNA reads as TGTGCCAGCAGTAACCGACAGCCGAACACTGAAGCTTTCTTT.

The chain couples TRBV5-1 to TRBJ2-3, with 12 bases identical to TRBD2. V lost 1 base to trimming and J lost 6 bases; unmatched junction nucleotides: 15. CDR3 length: 19 residues. CDR1 is SGHRS and CDR2 is YFSETQ in the germline V gene. For the CDR3, the DNA is TGCGCCAGCAGCTTGTCCTCCGGGCTAGCGGGGGGGGCGGCCGATACGCAGTATTTT. Translating it yields CASSLSSGLAGGAADTQYF.

CDR3 loop: CASSLSSYSAKNIQYF. DNA for the CDR3: TGTGCCAGCAGTTTATCGTCTTACTCAGCCAAAAACATTCAGTACTTC. The chain joins TRBV27 to TRBJ2-4; D is ambiguous. This CDR3 comprises 16 residues. Germline V gene lookup returns CDR1 MNHEY and CDR2 SMNVEV (reference sequence). Trimming took off 0 bases at V and 0 bases at J, with 9 bases between the two ends.

The rearrangement joins TRBV5-6 to TRBJ1-1; possible D gene TRBD1, 5 bases. The length of the CDR3 is 16 residues. Trimming removed 1 base from V and 0 bases from J, with 13 bases in between. Germline V gives CDR1 SGHDT, CDR2 YYEEEE. The CDR3 loop reads CASSLRLGAVNTEAFF. The DNA of the CDR3 is TGTGCCAGCAGCTTGAGGTTAGGGGCGGTGAACACTGAAGCTTTCTTT.

This sequence joins TRBV4-3 and TRBJ1-4, with TRBD1 identical over 10 bases. Trimming at V came to 4 bases and at J to 7 bases, leaving 6 bases not matched to a gene. Germline assignment: CDR1 LGHNA and CDR2 YSLEER. This CDR3 comprises 15 residues. CDR3 region: CASSPGQGSAEKLFF. The CDR3 nucleotides are TGCGCCAGCAGCCCGGGACAGGGGTCGGCTGAAAAACTGTTTTTT.

This clone was picked up one time. The V call is TRBV5-5, the J call TRBJ1-5; TRBD1 might be the D (5 bases). The germline V gene encodes CDR1 SGHKS and CDR2 YYEKEE (reference sequence). The CDR3 runs to 18 residues. Deletions cut 4 bases from V and 0 bases from J, with 20 bases between. Here the CDR3 reads CASSGGAETFYSNQPQHF. As DNA, the CDR3 is TGTGCCAGCAGCGGTGGGGCAGAAACCTTCTATAGCAATCAGCCCCAGCATTTT.

The chain links TRBV5-6 to TRBJ1-2, with D possibly matching TRBD1 (5 bases). Per the germline V gene, CDR1 is SGHDT and CDR2 is YYEEEE. The CDR3 sequence is 13 residues long. V was pared by 5 bases and J by 4 bases, with 12 bases between. The CDR3 sequence: CASRSDRAYGYTF. The CDR3 DNA sequence: TGTGCCAGCAGGTCCGACAGAGCCTATGGCTACACCTTC.

V is TRBV2 and J is TRBJ2-1; 9 bases line up with TRBD2. The CDR3 is 13 amino acids. Per the germline V gene, CDR1 is SNHLY and CDR2 is FYNNEI. V was pared by 8 bases and J by 10 bases, with 9 bases of the junction left unmatched. The CDR3 region has the DNA TGTGCCAGCCGTAGCGGGAGCGATTGGGAGCAGTTCTTC. It is translated as CASRSGSDWEQFF. Variable domain in full (rest from reference TRBV2 and TRBJ2-1): EPEVTQTPSHQVTQMGQEVILRCVPISNHLYFYWYRQILGQKVEFLVSFYNNEISEKSEIFDDQFSVERPDGSNFTLKIRSTKLEDSAMYFCASRSGSDWEQFFGPGTRLTVL.

This clone has a handful of counts. The V call is TRBV27, the J call TRBJ2-5; tentative D call: TRBD2 (5 bases). This CDR3 contains 13 residues. The germline V gene encodes CDR1 MNHEY and CDR2 SMNVEV (reference sequence). V lost 6 bases and J lost 6, with 14 bases in between. CDR3 coding DNA: TGTGCCAGCAGCTCCTCGGCCGGGAAGACCCAGTACTTC. Protein: CASSSSAGKTQYF.

The chain uses TRBV6-5 and TRBJ1-1, with D maybe TRBD1 (6 bases). The germline V gene has CDR1 MNHEY and CDR2 SVGAGI. V was cut by 6 bases and J by 1 base, with 12 bases left in between. The CDR3 length is 14 residues. The CDR3: CASSLDSANTEAFF. DNA of the CDR3: TGTGCCAGCAGCCTGGACAGCGCGAACACTGAAGCTTTCTTT.

The J gene is TRBJ2-5, the V gene TRBV29-1; TRBD2 matches 10 bases. CDR3 size: 14 residues. Germline-derived CDR1 and CDR2 are SQVTM and ANQGSEA. The V segment lost 4 bases and the J segment 5 bases; nucleotides outside the gene matches: 7. CDR3 DNA: TGCAGCGTTGCTCTAGCGGGAGTCCGTGAGACCCAGTACTTC. It yields the protein CSVALAGVRETQYF.

This sequence joins TRBV5-8 and TRBJ2-5; D might be TRBD1 (5 bases). The CDR3 is 15 residues long. Germline V gene lookup returns CDR1 SGHTS and CDR2 YDEGEE. V was trimmed by 0 bases and J by 5 bases, leaving 14 bases between them. This CDR3 is CASSLALAGLETQYF. Here the CDR3 DNA reads TGTGCCAGCAGCTTGGCCTTGGCAGGGCTGGAGACCCAGTACTTC.

The genes are TRBV27 and TRBJ1-6, with 8 nucleotides matching TRBD1. Germline V gives CDR1 MNHEY, CDR2 SMNVEV (reference sequence). Trimming removed 3 bases from V and 8 bases from J; junction bases left unmatched: 6. This CDR3 has 15 residues. CDR3 nucleotide sequence: TGTGCCAGCAGTTTGGCCGGGACAGGCCATTCACCCCTCCACTTT. The encoded protein is CASSLAGTGHSPLHF.

V usage is TRBV7-2 and J usage is TRBJ2-2, with TRBD2 matching 10 bases. Germline V gene lookup returns CDR1 SGHTA and CDR2 FQGNSA. The CDR3 is made up of 17 amino acids. The trim removed 3 bases at V and 7 bases at J, leaving 11 bases unmatched. In nucleotides, the CDR3 is TGTGCCAGCAGCTTTTTGGCGCTAGCGGGAGTGGGCGGGGAGCTGTTTTTT. This translates into CASSFLALAGVGGELFF.

The chain has TRBV30 and TRBJ1-5; tentatively, D is TRBD1 (5 bases). Trimming left V 1 base short and J 4 bases short, with 11 bases between. The germline V gene encodes CDR1 GTSNPN and CDR2 SVGIG (reference sequence). The length of the CDR3 is 14 residues. The CDR3 DNA follows: TGTGCCTGGAGTGAACAGGCGCTTAATCAGCCCCAGCATTTT. Protein product: CAWSEQALNQPQHF.

Here the CDR3 DNA reads TGTGCCAGCAGGACAGGGCCTAGCTCCTACAATGAGCAGTTCTTC. Protein product: CASRTGPSSYNEQFF. The gene calls are TRBV11-2 and TRBJ2-1; 7 nucleotides match TRBD1. J lost 0 bases, V lost 6 bases, and 5 bases had no gene match. Germline-derived CDR1 and CDR2 are SGHAT and FQNNGV. CDR3 length: 15 amino acids.

This clone turned up a few times. The rearrangement uses TRBV4-1 and TRBJ2-7; D possibly corresponds to TRBD2 (6 bases). This CDR3 has 15 residues. V lost 4 bases, J lost 5 bases, and 18 bases lay in between. The germline V gene has CDR1 MGHRA and CDR2 YSYEKL. The CDR3 region has the DNA TGCGCCAGCAGCCCGGGGCGCGGGGATGGGGACGAGCAGTACTTC. This translates into CASSPGRGDGDEQYF.

This clone was picked up one time. This chain uses TRBV7-2 with TRBJ2-1; D is unclear. Germline V gene lookup returns CDR1 SGHTA and CDR2 FQGNSA. The CDR3 totals 15 residues. With 7 bases removed from V and 3 bases from J, the gap between germline ends came to 16 bases. CDR3 coding DNA: TGTGCCAGCAACTACGAACAATACAACTACAATGAGCAGTTCTTC. Translation: CASNYEQYNYNEQFF. The whole variable domain, filled in from reference TRBV7-2 and TRBJ2-1, reads GAGVSQSPSNKVTEKGKDVELRCDPISGHTALYWYRQSLGQGLEFLIYFQGNSAPDKSGLPSDRFSAERTGGSVSTLTIQRTQQEDSAVYLCASNYEQYNYNEQFFGPGTRLTVL.

The V gene is TRBV20-1, the J gene TRBJ2-7; no firm D call. Trimming shortened V by 4 bases and J by 7 bases, and 11 bases separated the two germline ends. The CDR3 runs 11 residues. Germline V gene data show CDR1 as DFQATT and CDR2 as SNEGSKA (reference sequence). The CDR3 protein is CSAILIQEQYF. The CDR3 DNA reads TGCAGTGCTATCCTCATCCAGGAGCAGTACTTC.

This chain links TRBV11-2 with TRBJ2-3, with TRBD2 identical over 8 bases. V lost 3 bases and J lost 0; bases outside the gene matches: 14. Germline lookup yields CDR1 SGHAT and CDR2 FQNNGV. This CDR3 is built from 19 residues. CDR3 sequence: CASSFYGVSGGPSTDTQYF. The CDR3 DNA follows: TGTGCCAGCAGCTTTTATGGTGTCAGCGGGGGACCAAGCACAGATACGCAGTATTTT.

CDR3 coding DNA: TGTGCCAGCTCCTCGGACAGGGGTTCCTACAATGAGCAGTTCTTC. Its protein is CASSSDRGSYNEQFF. This chain connects TRBV27 to TRBJ2-1; the match to TRBD1 covers 9 bases. V shed 8 bases, J shed 1 base, and the junction held 6 bases outside the gene matches. This CDR3 comprises 15 residues. Germline loops: CDR1 MNHEY, CDR2 SMNVEV (reference sequence).

The rearrangement links TRBV7-2 to TRBJ1-6; 9 bases map to TRBD1. The V segment lost 5 bases and the J segment 6 bases; nucleotides outside the gene matches: 14. The CDR3 length is 18 residues. The V gene's germline CDR1 is SGHTA and CDR2 FQGNSA. This CDR3 reads CASSPSRWGTGTNSPLHF. CDR3 sequence (DNA): TGTGCCAGCAGCCCGAGTCGGTGGGGGACAGGGACTAATTCACCCCTCCACTTT.

The chain couples TRBV4-3 to TRBJ2-3; 7 bases line up with TRBD1. From germline, CDR1 is LGHNA and CDR2 YSLEER. The CDR3 is made up of 15 amino acids. V was pared by 0 bases and J by 5 bases, with 5 bases of the junction left unmatched. Here the CDR3 DNA reads TGCGCCAGCAGCCAAGAAGGGGGCCGAAAAGATACGCAGTATTTT. Protein: CASSQEGGRKDTQYF.

Only a few counts were recorded for this clone. The CDR3: CASSLRPGQRTDTQYF. The CDR3 DNA sequence: TGTGCCAGCAGCTTAAGGCCAGGACAGCGCACAGATACGCAGTATTTT. This rearrangement joins TRBV7-9 to TRBJ2-3; D is possibly TRBD1 (6 bases). The CDR3 loop spans 16 amino acids. Germline V gene lookup returns CDR1 SEHNR and CDR2 FQNEAQ (reference sequence). V lost 2 bases to trimming and J lost 1 base, with 13 bases between them.

This chain joins TRBV5-5 and TRBJ2-7; TRBD1 agrees at 7 bases. CDR3 length equals 14 residues. Germline assignment: CDR1 SGHKS and CDR2 YYEKEE (reference sequence). With 1 base clipped from V and 6 bases from J, the junction kept 7 bases outside the gene matches. The CDR3 loop reads CASSLSGQLSEQYF. The CDR3 bases are TGTGCCAGCAGCTTGTCGGGACAGTTATCCGAGCAGTACTTC.

This clone came up once. CDR3 bases: TGTGCCAGCAGCGTAGGACTAGCGGGAGACGAGCAGTACTTC. This codes for CASSVGLAGDEQYF. The chain links TRBV9 to TRBJ2-7; the match to TRBD2 covers 12 bases. V shed 0 bases and J 5 bases; nucleotides not matched to a gene: 0. The length of the CDR3 is 14 residues. The germline V gene has CDR1 SGDLS and CDR2 YYNGEE.

J is TRBJ2-1 and V is TRBV7-9; possibly TRBD2 for D (5 bases). The germline CDR1 and CDR2 sequences are SEHNR and FQNEAQ (reference sequence). V lost 5 bases to trimming and J lost 1 base, with 6 bases between them. The CDR3 spans 13 residues. The CDR3 spells CASSRGSYNEQFF. The CDR3 DNA reads as TGTGCCAGCAGCCGAGGGTCCTACAATGAGCAGTTCTTC. Full variable domain (missing parts from reference TRBV7-9 and TRBJ2-1): DTGVSQNPRHKITKRGQNVTFRCDPISEHNRLYWYRQTLGQGPEFLTYFQNEAQLEKSRLLSDRFSAERPKGSFSTLEIQRTEQGDSAMYLCASSRGSYNEQFFGPGTRLTVL.

The V call is TRBV6-5, the J call TRBJ2-1; 7 bases are shared with TRBD1. The J segment lost 0 bases and the V segment lost 7 bases, leaving 6 bases of the junction unmatched. This CDR3 region has 15 residues. The germline V gene has CDR1 MNHEY and CDR2 SVGAGI. The CDR3 DNA reads as TGTGCCAGCACCACGACAGGGAGCTCCTACAATGAGCAGTTCTTC. This codes for CASTTTGSSYNEQFF.

This chain uses TRBV18 with TRBJ1-6, with TRBD1 identical over 9 bases. CDR3 length equals 14 residues. Unmatched junction bases numbered 4, after V lost 3 bases and J lost 10 bases. Germline assignment: CDR1 KGHSH and CDR2 LQKENI. The CDR3 DNA reads TGTGCCAGCTCACCGCGGGACAGGGACTCACCCCTCCACTTT. As protein: CASSPRDRDSPLHF.